This T cell receptor (beta chain) was recorded in a study of cytomegalovirus exposure and HLA in healthy donors. Study background: Counted in an early data release were about 85 million unique TCRs from HLA-typed donors.

Comments on this clone: What it recognizes is unknown.

Primers included in the PCR were 60 Vbeta and 13 Jbeta primers. Here immunoSEQ multiplex PCR was the method, and the copy in TCRdb shows in-frame clones only, minus some. The data contain just over 150,000 clones, roughly 81% of them singletons. The CDR3 sequence is 13 residues long. Germline values: CDR1 SGHTA, CDR2 FQGNSA. Study-wide findings and caveats: The HLA-A and HLA-B alleles of most subjects were reportedly predicted accurately from TCR beta sequences.

Material: PBMCs. The TCR originated in a woman aged 18-29 years in good health and CMV-seronegative. The chain has TRBV7-2 and TRBJ2-5; D is unresolved. The J call may be faulty, since TRBJ2-7 better matches the DNA end. The CDR3 nucleotides read TGTGCCAGCAGCTTAGTCCGGTTCTACGAGCAGTACTTC. Its protein product is CASSLVRFYEQYF.